The entry that follows covers one T cell receptor beta chain sequence. Its antigen is as yet unknown. The same CDR3 can be traced to other DNA sequences in this sample. CDR1 is LGHNA and CDR2 is YSLEER in the germline V gene. Deletions cut 0 bases from V and 4 bases from J, with 6 bases between. The CDR3 runs 13 residues. This record belongs to a study of cytomegalovirus exposure and HLA in healthy donors. Broader study findings: Roughly uniform sequencing depth across donors was assumed, possibly incorrectly.

With 60 Vbeta and 13 Jbeta primers, the PCR was carried out. This table comes from immunoSEQ multiplex PCR, and its TCRdb copy is limited to in-frame clones, with some not included. The table lists some 200,000 clones, 75% to 85% of them singletons. Specimen: PBMCs. This TCR came from a girl aged 10 to 17 in good health and CMV-seropositive. The chain recombines TRBV4-3 with TRBJ2-5; D gene ambiguous. The CDR3 region is CASSQDEAETQYF. DNA for the CDR3: TGCGCCAGCAGCCAAGACGAAGCAGAGACCCAGTACTTC.